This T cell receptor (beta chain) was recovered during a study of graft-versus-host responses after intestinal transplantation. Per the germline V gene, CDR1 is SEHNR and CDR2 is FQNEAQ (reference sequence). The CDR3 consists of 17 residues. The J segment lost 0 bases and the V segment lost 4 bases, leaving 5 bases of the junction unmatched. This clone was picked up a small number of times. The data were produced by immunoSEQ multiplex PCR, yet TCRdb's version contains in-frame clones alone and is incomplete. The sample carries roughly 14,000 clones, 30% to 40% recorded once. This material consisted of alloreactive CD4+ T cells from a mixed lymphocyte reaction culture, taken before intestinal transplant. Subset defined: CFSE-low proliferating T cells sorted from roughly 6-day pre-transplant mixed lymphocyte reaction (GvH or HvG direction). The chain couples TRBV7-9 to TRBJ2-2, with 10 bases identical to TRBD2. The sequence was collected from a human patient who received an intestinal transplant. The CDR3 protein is CASSSPTSGPNTGELFF. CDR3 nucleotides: TGTGCCAGCAGCTCCCCGACTAGCGGGCCGAACACCGGGGAGCTGTTTTTT.